Presented here are 15 T cell receptor beta chains from one specimen sequenced in a study of T cell repertoires in aging, cancer and after chemotherapy. TCR beta rearrangements were amplified from peripheral blood genomic DNA. Rearranged V-D-J TRB sequences were amplified with a mixed TRB-A/B primer pool. TCRdb recomputed calls from the multiplex PCR reads with MiXCR, one row per CDR3 protein. The sample lists around 6,400 distinct CDR3 sequences, 21% occurring once. The sequenced sample was blood. The receptors were sampled from a human donor with a blood cancer.

This clonotype is labeled as medium-sized (0.01 to 0.1%). This chain joins TRBV19 and TRBJ2-1; no firm D call. CDR1 is LNHDA, CDR2 SQIVND, per germline (reference sequence). Trimming left V 5 bases short and J 9 bases short, with 14 bases between. CDR3 length equals 13 residues. CDR3 nucleotides: TGTGCCAGTAGTCCCCAAATTCGGTCTGAGCAGTTCTTC. Translation: CASSPQIRSEQFF.

The chain uses TRBV7-3 and TRBJ2-1, with D unresolved. Germline-derived CDR1 and CDR2 are SGHTA and FQGTGA. The CDR3 totals 11 residues. Trimming left V 5 bases short and J 6 bases short, with 5 bases between. The CDR3 DNA is TGTGCCAGCAGCCCTCCCAATGAGCAGTTCTTC. It is translated as CASSPPNEQFF. The entire variable domain, with the rest obtained from reference TRBV7-3 and TRBJ2-1, is as follows: GAGVSQTPSNKVTEKGKYVELRCDPISGHTALYWYRQSLGQGPEFLIYFQGTGAADDSGLPNDRFFAVRPEGSVSTLKIQRTERGDSAVYLCASSPPNEQFFGPGTRLTVL.

This chain uses TRBV4-3 with TRBJ2-3, with D possibly being TRBD2 (6 bases). The V end was cut by 3 bases, the J end by 5 bases, with 12 bases between. Germline CDR1 LGHNA, CDR2 YSLEER. This CDR3 spans 14 amino acids. This CDR3 reads CASSQFVGGDTQYF. CDR3 DNA sequence: TGCGCCAGCAGCCAGTTTGTCGGGGGAGATACGCAGTATTTT.

By share, this clonotype counts as medium-sized (0.01 to 0.1%). The chain employs TRBV27 and TRBJ2-7; no clear D gene. Trimming shortened V by 7 bases and J by 5 bases, and 12 bases separated the two germline ends. The length of the CDR3 is 12 residues. Germline CDR1 reads MNHEY; CDR2 reads SMNVEV (reference sequence). The CDR3 DNA sequence: TGTGCCAGCACCTCGGGTGGAAACGAGCAGTACTTC. It specifies CASTSGGNEQYF.

By proportion, this clonotype is medium-sized. J is TRBJ2-4 and V is TRBV12-3 or TRBV12-4, with 7 nucleotides matching TRBD1. Germline trimming cut 6 bases from V and 5 bases from J; bases unmatched to any gene: 1. The CDR3 contains 12 residues. CDR3 nucleotide sequence: TGTGCCAGCAGAGGACAGGAAAACATTCAGTACTTC. Translation gives CASRGQENIQYF.

In this sample, this clonotype is medium-sized (0.01 to 0.1%). The chain links TRBV29-1 to TRBJ1-3; no firm D call. The V gene lost 5 bases and the J gene lost 4 bases, with 6 bases spanning the gap. The germline V gene encodes CDR1 SQVTM and CDR2 ANQGSEA. The CDR3 runs to 11 residues. The CDR3 bases are TGCAGCGTTCTACAAGGAAACACCATATATTTT. Translation gives CSVLQGNTIYF.

With respect to this clonotype: Just one base apart from a much larger clone, this may be a read error. The chain carries TRBV18 and TRBJ2-4; D gene unclear. Germline loops: CDR1 KGHSH, CDR2 LQKENI. Trimming removed 6 bases from V and 4 bases from J, with 16 bases in between. The CDR3 runs 15 residues. DNA for the CDR3: TGTGCCAGCTCCCAACGTCAGGATAGAAAAAACATTCAGTACTTC. Its protein product is CASSQRQDRKNIQYF.

This clonotype is judged medium-sized. The chain uses TRBV6-5 and TRBJ1-1; D gene uncertain. Germline lookup yields CDR1 MNHEY and CDR2 SVGAGI. V shed 8 bases and J shed 4 bases, with 11 bases lying between them. The CDR3 has 12 residues. The CDR3 here is CASYEGFTEAFF. In DNA form, the CDR3 reads TGTGCCAGCTACGAGGGATTCACTGAAGCTTTCTTT.

This chain links TRBV27 with TRBJ1-5; the match to TRBD1 covers 9 bases. The germline V gene has CDR1 MNHEY and CDR2 SMNVEV (reference sequence). V dropped 4 bases and J dropped 6; count of bases not matched to a gene: 4. CDR3 length: 14 amino acids. The CDR3 reads CASSYTGGGQPQHF. DNA of the CDR3: TGTGCCAGCAGTTATACAGGGGGCGGTCAGCCCCAGCATTTT.

The gene calls are TRBV20-1 and TRBJ2-7, with a tentative D call TRBD2 (6 bases). The CDR3 runs 15 residues. Germline V gene sequence: CDR1 DFQATT, CDR2 SNEGSKA (reference sequence). The V end lost 2 bases, the J end lost 8 bases, and 22 bases lay between the germline ends. CDR3 amino acids: CSARTVVTRRSQQYF. The CDR3 DNA reads as TGCAGTGCTAGAACCGTGGTGACTAGAAGGTCCCAGCAGTACTTC.

In the case of this clonotype: A read error may produce the germline difference seen at one junction end. CDR3 protein: CASSQANSFSGTQYF. CDR3 sequence (DNA): TGTGCCAGCAGTCAAGCCAACTCCTTTAGCGGTACGCAGTATTTT. This sequence joins TRBV6-1 and TRBJ2-3, with TRBD2 as a possible D gene (6 bases). The CDR3 length is 15 residues. Germline V gene data show CDR1 as MNHNS and CDR2 as SASEGT.

This clonotype is labeled as medium-sized. The chain is built from TRBV18 and TRBJ1-2; 8 bases map to TRBD1. The junction had 5 bases not matched to a gene; V was cut back by 6 bases and J by 5 bases. This CDR3 contains 13 residues. From germline, CDR1 is KGHSH and CDR2 LQKENI. The chain's CDR3 is CASSEGTGYGYTF. CDR3 coding DNA: TGTGCCAGCTCGGAAGGGACAGGTTATGGCTACACCTTC.

The chain links TRBV7-3 to TRBJ2-7, with TRBD1 identical over 9 bases. CDR1 is SGHTA, CDR2 FQGTGA, per germline. The CDR3 is 15 residues long. The V and J ends lost 2 bases and 2 bases, in that order; junction bases with no gene match: 4. The CDR3 sequence is CASSLQGQGPYEQYF. The CDR3 DNA reads as TGTGCCAGCAGCTTACAAGGACAGGGGCCCTACGAGCAGTACTTC.

This clonotype is categorized as medium-sized. This rearrangement joins TRBV6-6 to TRBJ2-2; D is unclear. Trimming cost V 0 bases and J 3 bases, with 11 bases left between them. The germline CDR1 and CDR2 sequences are MNHNY and SVGAGI (reference sequence). The CDR3 runs 16 residues. CDR3 amino acids: CASSYSYLGDTGELFF. The CDR3 nucleotides read TGTGCCAGCAGTTACTCCTATCTAGGTGACACCGGGGAGCTGTTTTTT.

V and J are TRBV20-1 and TRBJ2-2; tentative D call: TRBD2 (6 bases). V was trimmed by 5 bases and J by 5 bases, leaving 12 bases between them. The length of the CDR3 is 13 residues. From germline, CDR1 is DFQATT and CDR2 SNEGSKA (reference sequence). CDR3 amino acids: CSAPKEGTGELFF. Written as DNA, the CDR3 is TGCAGTGCTCCCAAGGAGGGGACCGGGGAGCTGTTTTTT.